This TCR beta chain was observed in a study of cytomegalovirus exposure and HLA in healthy donors (dated by TCRdb to 2016 to 2017). About the investigation overall: The approximately 710 repertoires of the first cohort and the 110 or so validation repertoires were produced on the same platform, according to a later analysis. A separate validation cohort of 100 to 150 different subjects was used in addition to the approximately 640-subject first cohort. The study aimed to test whether cataloging public T cell receptors could reveal signatures of past pathogen exposure. To predict cytomegalovirus infection status, the study combined high-throughput TCR immunosequencing, statistical association of individual TCRs with disease status, and machine learning.

On this clone itself: What antigen it recognizes has not been identified. Base qualities are missing; no much larger clone stands one base away.

Findings and caveats that apply to the study as a whole: A later analysis found that TCRs clustered in the first cohort also tended to co-occur in the 100 to 150 validation repertoires, with roughly 95% of cluster scores above 0. Most TCR sequences were seen in very few donors, while some public TCRs were found in many individuals. In vitro tests confirmed that three of the cytomegalovirus-associated TCR beta chains recognize cytomegalovirus antigens. A later analysis had no HLA typing for the validation cohort, so co-occurrence there was scored across all 110 or so repertoires. In the study, 164 TCR beta chains were listed as associated with cytomegalovirus. It was suggested by the authors that the approach could potentially be generalized to other disease states and immunological phenotypes. Cytomegalovirus status was reported to be diagnosed by the classifier with high specificity and sensitivity in both the original and validation cohorts.

The donors were included in the validation cohort of over a hundred subjects, a group kept apart from the approximately 650-subject first cohort. Library preparation used the immunoSEQ multiplex PCR assay. As for the authors' bioinformatics: To diagnose cytomegalovirus status from the catalog of TCR beta chain sequences, a statistical classification framework was built. In its TCRdb copy, this immuneACCESS table keeps in-frame sequences only and misses some clones. Where compared with another copy, unresolved V genes explain less than half of these, and the others have no known cause. That table gives V, J and clone size, and the DNA gave D and trimming. Across this sample there are approximately 82,000 clones, with 85% to 95% seen only once. The ten largest account for 0.69% of the sample. The cysteine opens and the phenylalanine closes a CDR3 of 13 amino acids. Only CDR3 DNA remains: 39 bases, in frame from the first base. From the germline V gene, CDR1 is MNHEY and CDR2 is SVGAGI. V loses 0 bases at its end and J loses 12 bases; junction bases beyond the gene matches: 5.

The sequence derives from a woman aged 18-29 years in good health and CMV-seronegative. The specimen was PBMCs. The sequence is built from TRBV6-5 and TRBJ2-7; 10 middle bases align to TRBD2. The DNA sequence is TGTGCCAGCAGTTACTCGTCGACTAGCGGGCCGTACTTC. Translated, it gives CASSYSSTSGPYF.